Listed below are T cell receptor beta chains from one sample, sequenced in a study of T cell responses to AZD1222 COVID-19 vaccine. Assay used: immunoSEQ multiplex PCR; TCRdb lists only in-frame clones, some missing. The sample contains roughly 100,000 clones, more than 75% of which appear only once. The sequencing here drew on peripheral blood, taken on day 0 of AZD1222 vaccination. Source of these receptors: an adult in good health. The CDR3 runs from the conserved cysteine through the conserved F or W. The D gene is left open where the match is weak. A row's size may be missing; if present it is once, few, many or a size class.

j_call v_call d_call clone_size cdr3_nt cdr3_aa
TRBJ2-1 TRBV7-2 . . TGTGCCAGCAGCTCTTCAGGGGGGAATGAGCAGTTCTTC CASSSSGGNEQFF
TRBJ1-1 TRBV18 TRBD1 . TGTGCCAGCTCACCACCCGGGACAGGGGTGAACACTGAAGCTTTCTTT CASSPPGTGVNTEAFF
TRBJ2-7 TRBV5-1 . . TGCGCCAGCAGCTTGGGGACAGAAGGCTACGAGCAGTACTTC CASSLGTEGYEQYF
TRBJ1-3 TRBV5-4 TRBD1 once TGTGCCAGCAGCTTTGAGGGGGCTGCCGGAAACACCATATATTTT CASSFEGAAGNTIYF
TRBJ1-6 TRBV7-8 TRBD1 few TGTGCCAGCAGCTCGGGACAGGGGAACTCACCCCTCCACTTT CASSSGQGNSPLHF
TRBJ1-2 TRBV6-5 . . TGTGCCACCGTGCCAGACGGGGGGACTTATGGCTACACCTTC CATVPDGGTYGYTF
TRBJ2-1 TRBV10-3 . . TGTGCCATCAGTGAGTCGACGGGCGATTCCTACAATGAGCAGTTCTTC CAISESTGDSYNEQFF
TRBJ1-1 TRBV6-6 . . TGTGCCAGCGGGGAATCAGGGTGGGACACTGAAGCTTTCTTT CASGESGWDTEAFF
TRBJ1-5 TRBV6-2/TRBV6-3 . . TGTGCCAGCAGTTCGACAGGAGCTCGTGGCAATCAGCCCCAGCATTTT CASSSTGARGNQPQHF
TRBJ1-1 TRBV5-1 TRBD1 . TGCGCCAGCAGCTTGAATCCGGGACAGGGGGCTGAAGCTTTCTTT CASSLNPGQGAEAFF
TRBJ1-2 TRBV6-2/TRBV6-3 . . TGTGCCAGCAGCTCACAGGGCTATGGCTACACCTTC CASSSQGYGYTF
TRBJ2-7 TRBV25-1 . . TGTGCCAGCAGTAGGTCCGCAGGGTACGAGCAGTACTTC CASSRSAGYEQYF
TRBJ1-1 TRBV3-1/TRBV3-2 . . TGTGCCAGCAGTCGGGCCTCCATGAACACTGAAGCTTTCTTT CASSRASMNTEAFF
TRBJ1-2 TRBV6-5 TRBD1 . TGTGCCAGCAGTCCTTACAGGGGCCTCACCTATGGCTACACCTTC CASSPYRGLTYGYTF
TRBJ1-1 TRBV7-3 TRBD1 few TGTGCCAGCTCCACGATGACAGGGCTGGTGAACACTGAAGCTTTCTTT CASSTMTGLVNTEAFF
TRBJ1-6 TRBV4-1 . . TGCGCCAGCAGCCAACGGGACTGGTCGAGCTCCTATAATTCACCCCTCCACTTT CASSQRDWSSSYNSPLHF
TRBJ2-3 TRBV4-1 . . TGCGCCAGCAGCCAAGGGTTCCCCTCCCGGGGGAGCACAGATACGCAGTATTTT CASSQGFPSRGSTDTQYF
TRBJ1-1 TRBV7-9 . . TGTGCCAGCAGCCCCGGAGGGGGGGATGAGGCTTTCTTT CASSPGGGDEAFF